This TCR beta chain was profiled in a study of blood T cell repertoires in COVID-19. Across the study: Some COVID-19 samples were acute and others convalescent; all came from the United States, Italy and Spain. PBMCs, B-cell-depleted T cells, or T cells provided the cDNA or gDNA that made up the material.

Per the study methods: Estimated nucleated cell counts came from reference gene primer amplification. The data were produced by immunoSEQ multiplex PCR, yet TCRdb's version contains in-frame clones alone and is incomplete. That table furnishes V, J and clone size, whereas the DNA furnished D and trimming. The data show 55,000 to 65,000 clones, approximately 79% seen once. The germline gives CDR1 LGHNA, CDR2 YNFKEQ. The CDR3 runs 15 residues. After removal of 1 base from V and 6 bases from J, the junction contained 3 bases not matched to a gene. The sample comprised peripheral blood. The receptor's source is a man aged 55-75 years with acute or convalescent COVID-19. The chain has TRBV4-2 and TRBJ1-5, with 10 nucleotides matching TRBD1. The CDR3 protein is CASSQGDRGGQPQHF. CDR3 bases: TGTGCCAGCAGCCAAGGGGACAGGGGTGGTCAGCCCCAGCATTTT.